This T cell receptor (beta chain) emerged from a study of blood T cell repertoires in COVID-19. Turning to the study itself: Nucleic acid was either cDNA or gDNA, and it came from T cells, B-cell-depleted T cells, or PBMCs.

Profiling relied on immunoSEQ multiplex PCR, and the TCRdb table lists in-frame clones only, not all of them. The profile shows roughly 250,000 clones, less than 90% of them singletons. This CDR3 has 14 amino acids. V lost 2 bases to trimming and J lost 5 bases, with 10 bases between them. The germline V gene encodes CDR1 KGHSH and CDR2 LQKENI. The sequencing input was PBMCs or T cells enriched from blood (not recorded which). This sequence was found in a woman aged 50 to 60 who had recovered from COVID-19. V is TRBV18 and J is TRBJ2-1; weak D call: TRBD2 (5 bases). The CDR3 region is CASSPSGNDNEQFF. CDR3 bases: TGTGCCAGCTCACCATCGGGGAACGACAATGAGCAGTTCTTC. The full variable domain, with the rest looked up from reference TRBV18 and TRBJ2-1, is NAGVMQNPRHLVRRRGQEARLRCSPMKGHSHVYWYRQLPEEGLKFMVYLQKENIIDESGMPKERFSAEFPKEGPSILRIQQVVRGDSAAYFCASSPSGNDNEQFFGPGTRLTVL.